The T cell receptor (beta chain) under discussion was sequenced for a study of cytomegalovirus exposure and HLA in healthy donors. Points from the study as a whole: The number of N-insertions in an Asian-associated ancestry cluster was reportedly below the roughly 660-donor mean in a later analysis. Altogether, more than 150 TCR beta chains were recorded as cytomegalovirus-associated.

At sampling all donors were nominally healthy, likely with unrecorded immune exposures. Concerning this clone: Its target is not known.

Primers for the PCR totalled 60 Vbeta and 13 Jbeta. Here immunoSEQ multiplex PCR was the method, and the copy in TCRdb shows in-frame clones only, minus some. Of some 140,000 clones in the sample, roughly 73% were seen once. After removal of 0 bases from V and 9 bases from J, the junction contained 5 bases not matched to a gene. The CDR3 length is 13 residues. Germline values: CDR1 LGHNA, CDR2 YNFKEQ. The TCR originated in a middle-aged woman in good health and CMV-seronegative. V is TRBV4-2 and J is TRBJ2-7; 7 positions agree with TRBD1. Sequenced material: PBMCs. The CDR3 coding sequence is TGTGCCAGCAGCCAAGAAATGGGGGACAGGCAGTACGTC. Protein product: CASSQEMGDRQYV.